This passage covers 18 T cell receptor beta chains from one sample sequenced in a study of T cells after yellow fever vaccination. From the 5' RACE reads, TCRdb called clonotypes with MiXCR, one entry per CDR3 protein. The sample carries 300,000 to 350,000 distinct CDR3 sequences, approximately 11% recorded once. This material consisted of CD4+ T cells sorted from PBMCs, taken 45 days after the yellow fever booster vaccination. The receptors originated from a man aged 18-30 years who received the YFV17D yellow fever vaccine.

The rearrangement links TRBV7-3 to TRBJ2-1; 8 bases line up with TRBD2. Per germline, CDR1 SGHTA and CDR2 FQGTGA. The CDR3 is 16 amino acids. After removal of 4 bases from V and 5 bases from J, the junction contained 10 bases not matched to a gene. The DNA for the CDR3 is TGTGCCAGCAGCTCCCGCGGGCGGGGGGCGCACAATGAGCAGTTCTTC. Protein product: CASSSRGRGAHNEQFF.

This clonotype was seen a few times. The chain combines TRBV9 with TRBJ1-6; maybe TRBD1 (6 bases). V gave up 2 bases and J gave up 10 bases, with 13 bases separating them. CDR1 SGDLS and CDR2 YYNGEE come from the germline V gene. The CDR3 consists of 14 residues. CDR3 bases: TGTGCCAGCAGCGTCACAGGGTTCGGGTCACCCCTCCACTTT. This encodes CASSVTGFGSPLHF.

This clonotype was detected a few times. The chain uses TRBV4-1 and TRBJ1-2, with 8 positions matching TRBD1. Germline values: CDR1 MGHRA, CDR2 YSYEKL. Trimming removed 3 bases from V and 4 bases from J; junction bases left unmatched: 4. The CDR3 is 14 residues long. The CDR3 nucleotides are TGCGCCAGCAGCCAGGCAGGGGGCATCTATGGCTACACCTTC. Translated, it gives CASSQAGGIYGYTF.

This clonotype was observed many times. The chain is built from TRBV7-2 and TRBJ2-5; perhaps TRBD2 as D (7 bases). Germline lookup yields CDR1 SGHTA and CDR2 FQGNSA. The CDR3 is made up of 13 amino acids. Trimming took off 7 bases at V and 7 bases at J, with 16 bases between the two ends. CDR3 loop: CASTGGGGGTQYF. The CDR3 DNA reads TGTGCCAGCACCGGGGGCGGGGGCGGGACCCAGTACTTC.

This clonotype was picked up many times. This sequence joins TRBV30 and TRBJ2-3, with 8 bases that match TRBD1. The J segment lost 0 bases and the V segment lost 7 bases, leaving 3 bases of the junction unmatched. Germline CDR1 and CDR2: GTSNPN and SVGIG (reference sequence). CDR3 length: 13 amino acids. The CDR3 region has the DNA TGTGCCTCCACAGGGGGGAGCACAGATACGCAGTATTTT. As protein: CASTGGSTDTQYF.

This clonotype was found a few times. The chain is built from TRBV20-1 and TRBJ2-3, with a tentative D call TRBD2 (5 bases). The V end was cut by 0 bases, the J end by 0 bases, with 13 bases between. The germline gives CDR1 DFQATT, CDR2 SNEGSKA (reference sequence). The CDR3 loop spans 16 amino acids. CDR3 in amino acids: CSARDLSGDSTDTQYF. The DNA for the CDR3 is TGCAGTGCTAGAGATCTAAGCGGAGATAGCACAGATACGCAGTATTTT.

This clonotype came up many times. The chain has TRBV20-1 and TRBJ2-5, with 8 bases aligning to TRBD1. CDR1 is DFQATT, CDR2 SNEGSKA, per germline (reference sequence). V trimming: 5 bases; J trimming: 5 bases; junction bases outside the gene matches: 10. This CDR3 is built from 14 residues. CDR3 sequence: CSAPRVDRGETQYF. For the CDR3, the DNA is TGCAGTGCTCCAAGAGTAGACAGGGGCGAGACCCAGTACTTC.

This sequence joins TRBV4-1 and TRBJ1-2; D not certain. The V end lost 1 base, the J end lost 8 bases, and 17 bases lay between the germline ends. The CDR3 has 15 residues. CDR1 is MGHRA, CDR2 YSYEKL, per germline. The CDR3 spells CASSQGRQRWAGYTF. Here the CDR3 DNA reads TGCGCCAGCAGCCAAGGTCGGCAGCGCTGGGCAGGCTACACCTTC.

This clonotype was seen many times. The V and J genes are TRBV12-3 or TRBV12-4 and TRBJ1-6; TRBD1 is a possible D gene (6 bases). The ends were cut back, 3 bases at V and 6 bases at J, with 9 bases in the middle. This CDR3 spans 14 amino acids. CDR3 coding DNA: TGTGCCAGCAGTTTGCGGGGGCTTAATTCACCCCTCCACTTT. Its translation: CASSLRGLNSPLHF.

This clonotype was seen more than once but under ten times. The chain links TRBV5-6 to TRBJ2-5; a possible D gene is TRBD1 (7 bases). V was clipped by 2 bases and J by 4 bases, with 15 bases between them. CDR3 length equals 15 residues. Per the germline V gene, CDR1 is SGHDT and CDR2 is YYEEEE. The CDR3 here is CASSFGFQGGETQYF. Written as DNA, the CDR3 is TGTGCCAGCAGCTTTGGGTTCCAGGGGGGAGAGACCCAGTACTTC.

This clonotype was seen ten or more times. V usage is TRBV7-2 and J usage is TRBJ1-1, with unresolved D. Germline V gene sequence: CDR1 SGHTA, CDR2 FQGNSA. CDR3 length: 14 residues. Deletions cut 1 base from V and 4 bases from J, with 10 bases between. DNA for the CDR3: TGTGCCAGCAGCTTAGAAGTGAGTGGCACTGAAGCTTTCTTT. It specifies CASSLEVSGTEAFF.

This clonotype was counted only a few times. The chain employs TRBV28 and TRBJ1-2; no clear D gene. The V end lost 6 bases, the J end lost 2 bases, and 13 bases lay between the germline ends. This CDR3 contains 14 residues. Per the germline V gene, CDR1 is MDHEN and CDR2 is SYDVKM. For the CDR3, the DNA is TGTGCCAGCAGAACGATGCAGAAGAACTATGGCTACACCTTC. Its translation: CASRTMQKNYGYTF.

The V gene is TRBV5-6, the J gene TRBJ2-7; possibly TRBD2 for D (5 bases). With 3 bases removed from V and 3 bases from J, the gap between germline ends came to 13 bases. This CDR3 region has 14 residues. The germline V gene encodes CDR1 SGHDT and CDR2 YYEEEE. The CDR3: CASSSRRGFYEQYV. CDR3 DNA: TGTGCCAGCAGCTCTCGACGGGGATTCTACGAGCAGTACGTC.

The chain links TRBV20-1 to TRBJ2-3; D gene ambiguous. The ends were cut back, 6 bases at V and 6 bases at J, with 19 bases in the middle. The CDR3 totals 14 residues. In germline, CDR1 is DFQATT, CDR2 SNEGSKA (reference sequence). CDR3 in DNA: TGCAGTGCCTTACCTGTCCTGTTCACGGATACGCAGTATTTT. Protein sequence: CSALPVLFTDTQYF.

This chain links TRBV7-3 with TRBJ2-1, with TRBD1 matching over 9 bases. Trimming removed 5 bases from V and 5 bases from J; junction bases left unmatched: 7. Germline V gene data show CDR1 as SGHTA and CDR2 as FQGTGA. This CDR3 is built from 15 residues. In DNA, the CDR3 is TGTGCCAGCAGCGCCCCGGGACAGGGACACAATGAGCAGTTCTTC. Translating it yields CASSAPGQGHNEQFF.

The chain links TRBV6-2 or TRBV6-3 to TRBJ1-5; 9 bases are a match to TRBD1. Germline lookup yields CDR1 MNHEY and CDR2 SVGEGT. V lost 2 bases, J lost 0 bases, and 8 bases stayed unmatched. This CDR3 region has 18 residues. The chain's CDR3 is CASSYNGDRGYSNQPQHF. Written as DNA, the CDR3 is TGTGCCAGCAGTTACAACGGCGACAGGGGGTATAGCAATCAGCCCCAGCATTTT.

This clonotype was recorded a few times. V gene TRBV19 combines with J gene TRBJ1-2; no firm D call. V lost 4 bases and J 3 bases, leaving 9 bases between the germline ends. Germline CDR1 and CDR2: LNHDA and SQIVND (reference sequence). This CDR3 contains 13 residues. The DNA of the CDR3 is TGTGCCAGTAGTAAAGGGTTCGACTATGGCTACACCTTC. This encodes CASSKGFDYGYTF.

This clonotype occurred many times. The chain links TRBV6-6 to TRBJ2-7; 9 nucleotides match TRBD1. Germline CDR1 is MNHNY and CDR2 is SVGAGI (reference sequence). Trimming cost V 5 bases and J 5 bases; bases outside gene matches: 7. CDR3 size: 14 residues. Here the CDR3 reads CASSTGTGMDEQYF. The DNA of the CDR3 is TGTGCCAGCAGTACCGGGACAGGGATGGACGAGCAGTACTTC.